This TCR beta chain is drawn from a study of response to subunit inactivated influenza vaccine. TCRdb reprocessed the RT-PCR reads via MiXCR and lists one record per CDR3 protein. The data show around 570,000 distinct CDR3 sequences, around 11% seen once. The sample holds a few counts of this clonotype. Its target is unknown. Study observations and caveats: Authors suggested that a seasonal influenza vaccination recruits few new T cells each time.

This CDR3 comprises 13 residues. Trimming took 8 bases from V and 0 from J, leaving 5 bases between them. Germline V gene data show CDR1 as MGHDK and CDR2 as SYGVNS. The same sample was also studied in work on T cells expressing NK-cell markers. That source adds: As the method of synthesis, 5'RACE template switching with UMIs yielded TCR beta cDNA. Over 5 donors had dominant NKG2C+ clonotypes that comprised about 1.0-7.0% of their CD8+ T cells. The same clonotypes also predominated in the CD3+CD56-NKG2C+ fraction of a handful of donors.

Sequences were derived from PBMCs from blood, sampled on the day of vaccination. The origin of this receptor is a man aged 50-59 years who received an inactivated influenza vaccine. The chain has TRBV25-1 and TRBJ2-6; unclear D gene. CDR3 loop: CASLGSGANVLTF. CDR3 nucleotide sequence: TGTGCCAGCCTTGGCTCTGGGGCCAACGTCCTGACTTTC. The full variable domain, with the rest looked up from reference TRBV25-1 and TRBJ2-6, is EADIYQTPRYLVIGTGKKITLECSQTMGHDKMYWYQQDPGMELHLIHYSYGVNSTEKGDLSSESTVSRIRTEHFPLTLESARPSHTSQYLCASLGSGANVLTFGAGSRLTVL.